This T cell receptor beta chain was sequenced in a study of PD-L1 blockade in urothelial cancer. As for the study in general: Patients initiated atezolizumab at some point between 2013 and 2015 at 1,200 mg intravenously every 3 weeks. Patients' prior chemotherapy regimens numbered 0 to 3.

As regards this clone: Antigen: not known.

Time point described: peripheral blood 6 weeks after treatment start. Between 1 and 8 samples, pretreatment and on-treatment, were given by each patient. V was clipped by 1 base and J by 2 bases, with 11 bases between them. Germline V gene lookup returns CDR1 SEHNR and CDR2 FQNEAQ (reference sequence). This CDR3 region has 16 residues. Study-wide results and caveats: When pretreatment blood TCR clonality was below the median, it predicted better survival.

Sequencing used immunoSEQ multiplex PCR; TCRdb keeps in-frame clones, though not all of them. Among tens of thousands of clones listed, 88% were seen once. The source is a man in his fifties or sixties with urothelial cancer. The sample was PBMCs, taken around atezolizumab (anti-PD-L1) treatment. V and J are TRBV7-9 and TRBJ2-2, with a tentative D call TRBD2 (5 bases). The CDR3 loop is CASSLGSGVNTGELFF. In DNA form, the CDR3 reads TGTGCCAGCAGCTTAGGATCCGGGGTAAACACCGGGGAGCTGTTTTTT.